The 7 T cell receptor beta chains given below trace back to one sample, sequenced in a study of shared clonotypes between healthy human individuals. The assay was immunoSEQ multiplex PCR, and TCRdb's table has in-frame clones only and misses some. The sample carries 2 million to 2.5 million clones, 93% recorded once. The specimen was naive CD4+ T cells from PBMCs. As to subset: CD45RA+ positively selected. The receptors originated from a young man in good health. Some clones in this sample may be carry-over from other donors' samples.

In this sample, this clone turned up a few times. The identical CDR3 is also encoded by other nucleotide sequences in the sample. The chain couples TRBV7-9 to TRBJ1-2; D unresolved. Germline-derived CDR1 and CDR2 are SEHNR and FQNEAQ (reference sequence). Trimming left V 1 base short and J 5 bases short, with 5 bases between. The CDR3 runs to 12 residues. CDR3 amino acids: CASSLGLYGYTF. CDR3 DNA sequence: TGTGCCAGCAGCTTAGGACTGTATGGCTACACCTTC.

This chain joins TRBV11-2 and TRBJ2-2; the D gene is possibly TRBD1 (6 bases). The CDR3 covers 16 residues. Germline loops: CDR1 SGHAT, CDR2 FQNNGV. Trimming took 5 bases from V and 9 from J, leaving 22 bases between them. The CDR3 protein is CASSEPGHFEFRELFF. CDR3 in DNA: TGTGCCAGCAGCGAACCGGGACATTTCGAATTCCGGGAGCTGTTTTTT. Drawing the rest from reference TRBV11-2 and TRBJ2-2, the complete variable domain is EAGVAQSPRYKIIEKRQSVAFWCNPISGHATLYWYQQILGQGPKLLIQFQNNGVVDDSQLPKDRFSAERLKGVDSTLKIQPAKLEDSAVYLCASSEPGHFEFRELFFGEGSRLTVL.

This chain connects TRBV9 to TRBJ2-7; the D gene could be TRBD1 or TRBD2 (5 bases each). V lost 4 bases, J lost 5 bases, and 13 bases lay in between. Per the germline V gene, CDR1 is SGDLS and CDR2 is YYNGEE. This CDR3 has 13 amino acids. The CDR3 DNA reads as TGTGCCAGCAGCCGGGACCTGCTTAACGAGCAGTACTTC. It encodes CASSRDLLNEQYF.

The chain joins TRBV5-1 to TRBJ2-7; the match to TRBD1 covers 10 bases. The CDR3 totals 17 residues. Trimming cost V 2 bases and J 1 base; bases outside gene matches: 9. Germline V gene sequence: CDR1 SGHRS, CDR2 YFSETQ. The CDR3: CASSLRQGAGGSYEQYF. The DNA for the CDR3 is TGCGCCAGCAGCTTACGACAGGGGGCAGGAGGGTCCTACGAGCAGTACTTC.

The V call is TRBV2, the J call TRBJ2-1, with D perhaps TRBD2 (6 bases). The CDR3 loop spans 15 amino acids. The V end lost 7 bases, the J end lost 2 bases, and 15 bases lay between the germline ends. Germline CDR1 and CDR2: SNHLY and FYNNEI. The CDR3, as DNA: TGTGCCAGCACTACGGACTATTCCACCTACAATGAGCAGTTCTTC. This encodes CASTTDYSTYNEQFF.

This clone was observed a single time. The chain combines TRBV11-3 with TRBJ2-1, with 10 bases that match TRBD2. The CDR3 is 14 amino acids. Trimming at V came to 6 bases and at J to 10 bases, leaving 9 bases not matched to a gene. CDR1 and CDR2 from the germline V gene are SGHNT and YENEEA. The CDR3 sequence is CASSFGLAAGEQFF. CDR3 sequence (DNA): TGTGCCAGCAGTTTTGGACTAGCGGCAGGAGAGCAGTTCTTC.

The V call is TRBV7-9, the J call TRBJ2-7; a weak D match, TRBD1 (6 bases). The V gene's germline CDR1 is SEHNR and CDR2 FQNEAQ (reference sequence). Trimming removed 4 bases from V and 1 base from J, with 8 bases in between. CDR3 length: 13 amino acids. The CDR3 nucleotides are TGTGCCAGCAGCTGGACAGCATCCTACGAGCAGTACTTC. Amino acid sequence: CASSWTASYEQYF.